The source of this T cell receptor (beta chain) is a study of T cell responses to AZD1222 COVID-19 vaccine. Second-dose intervals near 4 or 12 weeks were combined. Looked up from germline, CDR1 is MNHEY and CDR2 is SVGAGI. The CDR3 sequence is 14 residues long. The V and J ends lost 1 base and 2 bases respectively, with 9 bases between them. Data came from immunoSEQ multiplex PCR; TCRdb stores just in-frame clones and leaves some out. Of about 150,000 clones listed, about 91% are singletons. The V and J genes are TRBV6-5 and TRBJ2-7; D is ambiguous. The sample was peripheral blood, taken 28 days after the second AZD1222 dose. The TCR sequence derives from an adult who received the AZD1222 COVID-19 vaccine. CDR3: CASSYFRTAYEQYF. CDR3 sequence (DNA): TGTGCCAGCAGTTACTTTAGGACGGCCTACGAGCAGTACTTC.